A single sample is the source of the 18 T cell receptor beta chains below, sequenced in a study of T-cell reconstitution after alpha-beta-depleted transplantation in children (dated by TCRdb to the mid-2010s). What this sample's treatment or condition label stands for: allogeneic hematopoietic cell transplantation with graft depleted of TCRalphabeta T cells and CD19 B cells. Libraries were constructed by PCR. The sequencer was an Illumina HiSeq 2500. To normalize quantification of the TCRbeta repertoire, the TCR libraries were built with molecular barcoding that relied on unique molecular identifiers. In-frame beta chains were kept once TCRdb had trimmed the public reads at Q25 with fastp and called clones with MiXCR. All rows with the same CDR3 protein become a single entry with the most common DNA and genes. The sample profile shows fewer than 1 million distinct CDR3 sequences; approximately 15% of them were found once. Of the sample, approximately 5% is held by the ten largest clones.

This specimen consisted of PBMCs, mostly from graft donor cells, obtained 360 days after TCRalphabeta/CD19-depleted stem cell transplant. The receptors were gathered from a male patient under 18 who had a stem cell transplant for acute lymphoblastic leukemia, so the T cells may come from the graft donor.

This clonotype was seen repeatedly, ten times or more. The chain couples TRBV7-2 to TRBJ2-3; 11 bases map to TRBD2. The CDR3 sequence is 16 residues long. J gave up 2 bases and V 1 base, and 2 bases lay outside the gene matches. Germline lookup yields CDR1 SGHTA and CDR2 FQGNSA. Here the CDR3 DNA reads TGTGCCAGCAGCTTAGGACTAGCGGGATTCACAGATACGCAGTATTTT. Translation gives CASSLGLAGFTDTQYF.

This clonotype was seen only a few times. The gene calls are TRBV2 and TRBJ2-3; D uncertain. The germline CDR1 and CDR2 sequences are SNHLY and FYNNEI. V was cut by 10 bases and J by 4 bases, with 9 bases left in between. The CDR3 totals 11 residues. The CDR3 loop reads CATVGPDTQYF. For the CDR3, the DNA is TGTGCCACAGTAGGCCCAGATACGCAGTATTTT.

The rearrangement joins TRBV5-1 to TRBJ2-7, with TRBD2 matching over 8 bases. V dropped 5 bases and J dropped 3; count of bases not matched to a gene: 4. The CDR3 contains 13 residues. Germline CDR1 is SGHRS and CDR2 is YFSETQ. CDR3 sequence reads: CASRTSDHYEQYF. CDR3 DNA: TGCGCCAGCAGGACTAGCGACCACTACGAGCAGTACTTC. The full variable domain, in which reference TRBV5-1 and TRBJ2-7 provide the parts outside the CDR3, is KAGVTQTPRYLIKTRGQQVTLSCSPISGHRSVSWYQQTPGQGLQFLFEYFSETQRNKGNFPGRFSGRQFSNSRSEMNVSTLELGDSALYLCASRTSDHYEQYFGPGTRLTVT.

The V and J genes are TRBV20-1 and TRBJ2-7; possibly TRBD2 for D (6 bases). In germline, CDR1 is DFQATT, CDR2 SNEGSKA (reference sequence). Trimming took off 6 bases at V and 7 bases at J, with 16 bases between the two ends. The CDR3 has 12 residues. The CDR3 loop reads CSASGRPREQYF. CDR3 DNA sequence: TGCAGTGCGTCCGGGAGACCGAGGGAGCAGTACTTC.

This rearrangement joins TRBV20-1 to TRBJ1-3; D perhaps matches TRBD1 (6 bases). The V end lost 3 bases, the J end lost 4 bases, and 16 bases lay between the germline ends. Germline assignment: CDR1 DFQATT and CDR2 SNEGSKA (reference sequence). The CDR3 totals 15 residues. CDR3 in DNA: TGCAGTGCTAGTTACACAGGCAGGGGAGGAAACACCATATATTTT. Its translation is CSASYTGRGGNTIYF.

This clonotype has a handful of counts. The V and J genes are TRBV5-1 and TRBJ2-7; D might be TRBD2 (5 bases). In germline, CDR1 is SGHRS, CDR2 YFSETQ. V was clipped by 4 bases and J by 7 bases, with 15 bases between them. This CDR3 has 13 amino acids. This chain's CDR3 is CASSQSEREEQYF. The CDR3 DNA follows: TGCGCCAGCAGCCAGTCGGAGAGGGAGGAGCAGTACTTC.

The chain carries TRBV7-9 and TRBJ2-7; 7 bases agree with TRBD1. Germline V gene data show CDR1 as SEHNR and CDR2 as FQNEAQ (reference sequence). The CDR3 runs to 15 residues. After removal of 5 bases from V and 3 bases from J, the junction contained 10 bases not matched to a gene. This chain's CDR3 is CASSDRVWSFYEQYF. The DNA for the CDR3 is TGTGCCAGCAGCGACAGGGTCTGGTCCTTCTACGAGCAGTACTTC.

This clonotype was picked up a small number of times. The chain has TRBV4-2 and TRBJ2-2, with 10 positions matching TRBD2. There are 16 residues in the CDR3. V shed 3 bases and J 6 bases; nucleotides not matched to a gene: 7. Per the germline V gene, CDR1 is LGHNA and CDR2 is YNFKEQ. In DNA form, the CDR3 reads TGTGCCAGCAGCCATCCCAGCGGGAGGGCCGCCGGGGAGCTGTTTTTT. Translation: CASSHPSGRAAGELFF.

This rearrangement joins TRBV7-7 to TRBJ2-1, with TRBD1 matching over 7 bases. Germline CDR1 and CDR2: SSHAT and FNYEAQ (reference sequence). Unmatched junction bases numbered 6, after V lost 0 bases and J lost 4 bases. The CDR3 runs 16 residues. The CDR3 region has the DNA TGTGCCAGCAGCTTAGCGCGGAGCAGGGGGTACAATGAGCAGTTCTTC. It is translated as CASSLARSRGYNEQFF.

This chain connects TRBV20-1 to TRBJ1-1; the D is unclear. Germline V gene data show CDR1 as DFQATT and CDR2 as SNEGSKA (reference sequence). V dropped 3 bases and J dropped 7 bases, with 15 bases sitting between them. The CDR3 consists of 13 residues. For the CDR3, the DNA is TGCAGTGCTAGTTACTACGGGATTGGTGAAGCTTTCTTT. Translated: CSASYYGIGEAFF.

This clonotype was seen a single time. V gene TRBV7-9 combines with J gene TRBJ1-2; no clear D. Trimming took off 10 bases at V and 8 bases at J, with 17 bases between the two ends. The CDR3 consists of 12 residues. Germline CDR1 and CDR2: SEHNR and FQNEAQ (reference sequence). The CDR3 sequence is CAIPFTPTGYTF. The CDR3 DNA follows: TGTGCCATCCCTTTCACCCCAACAGGCTACACCTTC.

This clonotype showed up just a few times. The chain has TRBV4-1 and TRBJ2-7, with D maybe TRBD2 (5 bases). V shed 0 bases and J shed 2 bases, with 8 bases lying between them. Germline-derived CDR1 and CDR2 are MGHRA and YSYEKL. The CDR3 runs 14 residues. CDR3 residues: CASSQDQLAYEQYF. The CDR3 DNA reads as TGCGCCAGCAGCCAAGATCAACTAGCCTACGAGCAGTACTTC.

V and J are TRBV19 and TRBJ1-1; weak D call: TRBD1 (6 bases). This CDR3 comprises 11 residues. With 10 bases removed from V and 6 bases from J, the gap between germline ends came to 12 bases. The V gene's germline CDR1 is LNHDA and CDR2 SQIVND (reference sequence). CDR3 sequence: CATQQGSEAFF. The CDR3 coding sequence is TGTGCCACCCAACAGGGATCTGAAGCTTTCTTT.

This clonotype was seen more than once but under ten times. The CDR3 nucleotides are TGCAGCGTTGAAGATCGGGGGCAGCTCAGGACAGATACGCAGTATTTT. Protein: CSVEDRGQLRTDTQYF. This chain uses TRBV29-1 with TRBJ2-3; D tentatively fits TRBD1 or TRBD2 (6 bases each). Germline-derived CDR1 and CDR2 are SQVTM and ANQGSEA. The CDR3 covers 16 residues. Trimming took off 0 bases at V and 3 bases at J, with 16 bases between the two ends.

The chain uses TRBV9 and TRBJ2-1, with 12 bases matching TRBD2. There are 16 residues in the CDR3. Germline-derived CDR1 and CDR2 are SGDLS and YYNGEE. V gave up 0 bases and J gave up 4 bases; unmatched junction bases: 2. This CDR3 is CASSVGTSGRYNEQFF. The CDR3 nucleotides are TGTGCCAGCAGCGTAGGTACTAGCGGGAGGTACAATGAGCAGTTCTTC.

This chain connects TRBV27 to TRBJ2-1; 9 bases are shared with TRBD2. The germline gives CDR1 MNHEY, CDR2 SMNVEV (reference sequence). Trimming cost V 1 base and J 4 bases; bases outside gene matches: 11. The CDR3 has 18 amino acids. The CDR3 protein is CASSLLRGVLAGYNEQFF. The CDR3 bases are TGTGCCAGCAGTTTATTGCGCGGTGTCCTAGCGGGGTACAATGAGCAGTTCTTC.

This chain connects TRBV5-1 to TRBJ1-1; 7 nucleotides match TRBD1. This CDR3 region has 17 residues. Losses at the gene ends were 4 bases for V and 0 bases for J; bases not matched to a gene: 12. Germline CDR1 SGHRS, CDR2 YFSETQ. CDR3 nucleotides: TGCGCCAGCAGCGGGAGACAGGGTGTCGGTCTGAACACTGAAGCTTTCTTT. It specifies CASSGRQGVGLNTEAFF.

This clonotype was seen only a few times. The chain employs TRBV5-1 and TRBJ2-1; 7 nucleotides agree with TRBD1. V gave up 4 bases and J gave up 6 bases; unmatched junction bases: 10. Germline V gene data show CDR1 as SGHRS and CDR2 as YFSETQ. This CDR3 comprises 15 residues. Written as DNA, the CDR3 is TGCGCCAGCAGCCCCGCGGACAGGCGACTCAATGAGCAGTTCTTC. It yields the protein CASSPADRRLNEQFF.